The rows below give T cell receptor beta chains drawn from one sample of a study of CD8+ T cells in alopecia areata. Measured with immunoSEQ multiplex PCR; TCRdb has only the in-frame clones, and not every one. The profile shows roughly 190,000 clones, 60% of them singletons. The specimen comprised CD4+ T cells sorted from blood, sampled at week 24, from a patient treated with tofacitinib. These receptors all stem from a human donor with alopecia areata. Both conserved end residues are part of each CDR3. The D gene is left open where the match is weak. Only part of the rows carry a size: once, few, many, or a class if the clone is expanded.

TGTGCCTGGGGGGGACTACCAAACCCTAATGAGCAGTTCTTC CAWGGLPNPNEQFF TRBV30 NA TRBJ2-1 TRBD2
TGCAGCGTGGGCCTGATGGGGATTCACGAGCAGTACTTC CSVGLMGIHEQYF TRBV29-1 few TRBJ2-7 NA
TGTGCCTGGAGCCAATACAGGACTGAAGCTTTCTTT CAWSQYRTEAFF TRBV30 NA TRBJ1-1 NA
TGTGCCAGCAGCCTAGATGGGGGGGCCGTGCATAATTCACCCCTCCACTTT CASSLDGGAVHNSPLHF TRBV7-8 NA TRBJ1-6 NA
TGCGCCAGCAGCTTGTCAGGCCAGGGTTTCAATTCACCCCTCCACTTT CASSLSGQGFNSPLHF TRBV5-1 NA TRBJ1-6 NA
TGTGCCAGCAGTTTAGAGGGGTATAGCAATCAGCCCCAGCATTTT CASSLEGYSNQPQHF TRBV27 NA TRBJ1-5 NA
TGTGCCAGCAGCGTGACAGGATCCTACGAGCAGTACTTC CASSVTGSYEQYF TRBV11-2 NA TRBJ2-7 NA
TGCGCCAGCCAGAGAGGACAGGCCCACAATGAGCAGTTCTTC CASQRGQAHNEQFF TRBV10-1 few TRBJ2-1 TRBD1
TGTGCCAGCAGTGAAATCAATCAGCCCCAGCATTTT CASSEINQPQHF TRBV28 NA TRBJ1-5 NA
TGTGCCAGCAGTGAAGTGAGGCCCGCGAACACCGGGGAGCTGTTTTTT CASSEVRPANTGELFF TRBV2 NA TRBJ2-2 NA
TGTGCCATCCGGACTAGCGGGGGGTCCGGGGAGCTGTTTTTT CAIRTSGGSGELFF TRBV6-6 NA TRBJ2-2 TRBD2
TGTGCCTGGACCCTTAGCACAGATACGCAGTATTTT CAWTLSTDTQYF TRBV30 NA TRBJ2-3 NA
TGCAGCGTAACCCACGACCGTTACAATGAGCAGTTCTTC CSVTHDRYNEQFF TRBV29-1 few TRBJ2-1 NA
TGCGCCAGCAGCCAAGATCTAACTAGCGGGCTTCGCGAGCAGTACTTC CASSQDLTSGLREQYF TRBV4-1 NA TRBJ2-7 TRBD2
TGTGCCAGCAGTAACCCCGACCGTGAGGAGCAGTACTTC CASSNPDREEQYF TRBV2 once TRBJ2-7 NA
TGTGCCTGGAATTATCGACAGGTTACGTATGGCTACACCTTC CAWNYRQVTYGYTF TRBV30 NA TRBJ1-2 NA
TGTGCCAGCTCACCACCGATCCAAGAGACCCAGTACTTC CASSPPIQETQYF TRBV18 NA TRBJ2-5 NA
TGTGCCAGCAGATCCCAGGGGGGCTATGGCTACACCTTC CASRSQGGYGYTF TRBV7-2 NA TRBJ1-2 TRBD1
TGTGCCTGGAGTTTGACAGGGGTGAGCGGGGAGCTGTTTTTT CAWSLTGVSGELFF TRBV30 few TRBJ2-2 TRBD1
TGCAGCGTTGGACAGGGAGATGGCTACACCTTC CSVGQGDGYTF TRBV29-1 NA TRBJ1-2 TRBD1
TGCAGCGTGAGGGGGCAGGCCGGTCAGCCCCAGCATTTT CSVRGQAGQPQHF TRBV29-1 NA TRBJ1-5 TRBD1
TGTGCCAGCAGCCCCCCGCCCCCGGAGACCCAGTACTTC CASSPPPPETQYF TRBV7-6 NA TRBJ2-5 NA
TGTGCCAGCAGTGAATTAGGGAGCATTCAGTACTTC CASSELGSIQYF TRBV25-1 NA TRBJ2-4 NA
TGTGCCAGCAGCTTCGAGAGGCAGGACTATGGCTACACCTTC CASSFERQDYGYTF TRBV5-4 NA TRBJ1-2 NA
TGCAGCGTTGAAGGGAGGTACCAAGAGACCCAGTACTTC CSVEGRYQETQYF TRBV29-1 NA TRBJ2-5 NA
TGCAGCCCCCCAGGGGGGGACTATAATTCACCCCTCCACTTT CSPPGGDYNSPLHF TRBV29-1 few TRBJ1-6 TRBD1
TGTGCCTGGAGTCGAAGAATTGGCTACACCTTC CAWSRRIGYTF TRBV30 once TRBJ1-2 NA
TGCGCCAGCACGACTAGCTTGTACACAGATACGCAGTATTTT CASTTSLYTDTQYF TRBV5-1 few TRBJ2-3 TRBD2
TGCAGCGTTGTCGGGGATGGCTACACCTTC CSVVGDGYTF TRBV29-1 NA TRBJ1-2 NA
TGTGCCACCAGCAGGACCACCTACAGTTACAATGAGCAGTTCTTC CATSRTTYSYNEQFF TRBV15 few TRBJ2-1 NA
TGTGCCTGGTATCGACGGGGGCGTAACTATGGCTACACCTTC CAWYRRGRNYGYTF TRBV30 NA TRBJ1-2 NA
TGTGCCAGCAGTGAATCAGGGGTGGTACGGAACGGCTACACCTTC CASSESGVVRNGYTF TRBV25-1 NA TRBJ1-2 NA
TGTGCCAGCAGTCAACTAGCGGGGGTGGGGGAGACCCAGTACTTC CASSQLAGVGETQYF TRBV7-7 once TRBJ2-5 TRBD2
TGTGCCTGGAGTGTAGGGCAGGGGAAGGAAAAACTGTTTTTT CAWSVGQGKEKLFF TRBV30 few TRBJ1-4 NA
TGTGCCAGCAGCTCACAAAATGAGCAGTTCTTC CASSSQNEQFF TRBV11-2 NA TRBJ2-1 NA
TGTGCCACCAGCAGAGATAGGGTTGGCGATGAGCAGTTCTTC CATSRDRVGDEQFF TRBV15 NA TRBJ2-1 NA
TGTGCCAGTAGTATAATCTGGGGGGAGCTGTTTTTT CASSIIWGELFF TRBV19 many TRBJ2-2 NA
TGCAGTGCTATCAGCACTGAAGCTTTCTTT CSAISTEAFF TRBV20-1 NA TRBJ1-1 NA
TGCAGCGTTGCCCCCTCCAGGAACACTGAAGCTTTCTTT CSVAPSRNTEAFF TRBV29-1 NA TRBJ1-1 NA
TGTGCCACCAAGCCCCGGACAGGGAACACCGGGGAGCTGTTTTTT CATKPRTGNTGELFF TRBV15 few TRBJ2-2 TRBD1
TGCAGCGTTGTCGGTCCCAGCGGTGAGCAGTTCTTC CSVVGPSGEQFF TRBV29-1 NA TRBJ2-1 NA
TGCAGCGTCGCGAAATCGTGGACTAGCGGGGCTGAAGATACGCAGTATTTT CSVAKSWTSGAEDTQYF TRBV29-1 NA TRBJ2-3 TRBD2
TGTGCCAGCAGCACCCGGGACCCCGGCACAGATACGCAGTATTTT CASSTRDPGTDTQYF TRBV11-3 few TRBJ2-3 NA
TGTGCCTGGAGTGTAGGCTCGAGAAATGAGCAGTTCTTC CAWSVGSRNEQFF TRBV30 few TRBJ2-1 NA
TGTGCCAGCAGCTCCCAGATAGATACGCAGTATTTT CASSSQIDTQYF TRBV11-2 NA TRBJ2-3 NA
TGCAGCGTTGATCCCGGGACTGAAGCTTTCTTT CSVDPGTEAFF TRBV29-1 NA TRBJ1-1 NA
TGTGCCGCAACGGACAGCACAGATACGCAGTATTTT CAATDSTDTQYF TRBV30 NA TRBJ2-3 NA
TGTGCCAGCAGCCCGGGGACTGGTGGGAACACTGAAGCTTTCTTT CASSPGTGGNTEAFF TRBV11-2 NA TRBJ1-1 NA
TGTGCCACCAGCAGAGGACCTGAAGCTTTCTTT CATSRGPEAFF TRBV15 NA TRBJ1-1 NA
TGTGCCAGCAGCTTAGCAGGAGAGACCCAGTACTTC CASSLAGETQYF TRBV13 NA TRBJ2-5 NA